Presented here are 16 T cell receptor beta chains from one specimen sequenced in a study of Graves' ophthalmopathy and Graves' hyperthyroidism. Amplification of TCR beta CDR3 regions used RNA transcripts. HTBI primers primed a first-round RT-PCR, and a second-round multiplex PCR followed. TCRdb analysed the multiplex PCR reads with MiXCR anew, one entry per CDR3 protein. This sample has over a million distinct CDR3 sequences; 35% to 40% occur once, and the top ten carry 11%. The sample comprised peripheral blood or thyroid tissue (not recorded which). The receptors were gathered from an adult man with Graves' hyperthyroidism.

The rearrangement uses TRBV6-5 and TRBJ1-1; a possible D gene is TRBD1 (6 bases). The ends were cut back, 6 bases at V and 0 bases at J, with 11 bases in the middle. Germline CDR1 is MNHEY and CDR2 is SVGAGI. This CDR3 is built from 14 residues. The CDR3 protein is CASRRDIVNTEAFF. The CDR3 bases are TGTGCCAGCAGAAGGGACATTGTGAACACTGAAGCTTTCTTT.

The rearrangement joins TRBV7-2 to TRBJ1-4; 12 bases agree with TRBD1. The V and J ends lost 5 bases and 8 bases, in that order; junction bases with no gene match: 12. CDR3 length equals 17 residues. Germline values: CDR1 SGHTA, CDR2 FQGNSA. The DNA for the CDR3 is TGTGCCAGCAGCCCTACGGGACAGGGGGCGACGTGGGAAAAACTGTTTTTT. This encodes CASSPTGQGATWEKLFF. The variable domain in full, with the rest retrieved from reference TRBV7-2 and TRBJ1-4, is GAGVSQSPSNKVTEKGKDVELRCDPISGHTALYWYRQSLGQGLEFLIYFQGNSAPDKSGLPSDRFSAERTGGSVSTLTIQRTQQEDSAVYLCASSPTGQGATWEKLFFGSGTQLSVL.

The chain joins TRBV3-1 to TRBJ2-5; D is possibly TRBD2 (5 bases). V was clipped by 5 bases and J by 1 base, with 11 bases between them. The CDR3 runs 14 residues. Looked up from germline, CDR1 is LGHDT and CDR2 is YNNKEL (reference sequence). CDR3 amino acids: CASSYLGAQETQYF. The CDR3 region has the DNA TGTGCCAGCAGCTACTTGGGAGCCCAAGAGACCCAGTACTTC.

The gene calls are TRBV29-1 and TRBJ1-2; TRBD1 agrees at 8 bases. Trimming at V came to 8 bases and at J to 3 bases, leaving 5 bases not matched to a gene. Germline CDR1 and CDR2: SQVTM and ANQGSEA. The CDR3 has 12 amino acids. The CDR3 DNA sequence: TGCAGCTTATCAGGGGGCCACTATGGCTACACCTTC. As protein: CSLSGGHYGYTF.

This clonotype was seen many times. The chain combines TRBV10-3 with TRBJ2-7; D might be TRBD2 (7 bases). Germline CDR1 ENHRY, CDR2 SYGVKD. The CDR3 length is 14 residues. Trimming removed 6 bases from V and 2 bases from J, with 14 bases in between. CDR3 loop: CAIRAGAGAYEQYF. The CDR3, as DNA: TGTGCCATCAGGGCGGGGGCGGGAGCCTACGAGCAGTACTTC.

This clonotype was found many times. The V and J genes are TRBV19 and TRBJ1-1; TRBD1 aligns across 8 bases. CDR3 length equals 14 residues. J was trimmed by 2 bases and V by 3 bases; bases with no gene match: 2. Germline V lookup: CDR1 LNHDA, CDR2 SQIVND (reference sequence). The chain's CDR3 is CASSMDRDNTEAFF. In nucleotides, the CDR3 is TGTGCCAGTAGTATGGACAGGGACAACACTGAAGCTTTCTTT.

This clonotype showed up many times. This chain uses TRBV7-6 with TRBJ2-5, with 7 bases aligning to TRBD1. Losses at the gene ends were 4 bases for V and 2 bases for J; bases not matched to a gene: 4. This CDR3 has 14 residues. Germline CDR1 SGHVS, CDR2 FNYEAQ. The CDR3 DNA reads TGTGCCAGCAGCTCCCGGGACAGACAAGAGACCCAGTACTTC. Its protein product is CASSSRDRQETQYF.

At least ten counts were recorded for this clonotype. The gene calls are TRBV2 and TRBJ1-6; unclear D gene. The V gene lost 6 bases and the J gene lost 2 bases, with 11 bases spanning the gap. CDR1 and CDR2 (germline): SNHLY, FYNNEI. This CDR3 contains 15 residues. CDR3 nucleotide sequence: TGTGCCAGCAGGAGCTCACAAGCCTATAATTCACCCCTCCACTTT. It encodes CASRSSQAYNSPLHF.

In this sample, this clonotype turned up many times. CDR3 DNA: TGTGCCAGTAGTCATAACAGCATTGGGGAGACCCAGTACTTC. Its protein product is CASSHNSIGETQYF. V usage is TRBV19 and J usage is TRBJ2-5; the D is unclear. V was clipped by 5 bases and J by 5 bases, with 15 bases between them. CDR1 and CDR2 from the germline V gene are LNHDA and SQIVND (reference sequence). The CDR3 spans 14 residues.

At least ten counts were recorded for this clonotype. This rearrangement joins TRBV19 to TRBJ2-6; D is ambiguous. Germline values: CDR1 LNHDA, CDR2 SQIVND (reference sequence). V was trimmed by 7 bases and J by 0 bases, leaving 10 bases between them. This CDR3 has 15 residues. The CDR3 DNA follows: TGTGCCAGTACCGACCAGTACTCTGGGGCCAACGTCCTGACTTTC. Translating gives CASTDQYSGANVLTF.

This chain joins TRBV12-3 or TRBV12-4 and TRBJ1-3, with D maybe TRBD1 (5 bases). Trimming stripped 3 bases from V and 0 bases from J, with 12 bases between. This CDR3 has 16 residues. CDR3 in amino acids: CASSLNRINSGNTIYF. DNA of the CDR3: TGTGCCAGCAGTTTGAACAGGATAAACTCTGGAAACACCATATATTTT.

J is TRBJ2-7 and V is TRBV7-8; 11 positions match TRBD2. The ends lost 0 bases at V and 0 bases at J; junction bases unmatched: 10. This CDR3 has 19 residues. The germline gives CDR1 SGHVS, CDR2 FQNEAQ. CDR3 in DNA: TGTGCCAGCAGCTTAGCGCGTCTAGCGGGGGGTTCCCACTCCTACGAGCAGTACTTC. This encodes CASSLARLAGGSHSYEQYF. Full variable domain (remainder filled in from reference TRBV7-8 and TRBJ2-7): GAGVSQSPRYKVAKRGQDVALRCDPISGHVSLFWYQQALGQGPEFLTYFQNEAQLDKSGLPSDRFFAERPEGSVSTLKIQRTQQEDSAVYLCASSLARLAGGSHSYEQYFGPGTRLTVT.

This clonotype was found a few times. The chain links TRBV12-3 or TRBV12-4 to TRBJ2-3; 8 bases match TRBD2. V shed 4 bases and J 1 base; nucleotides not matched to a gene: 19. The CDR3 has 20 amino acids. DNA for the CDR3: TGTGCCAGCAGTTACCCAAACCCCCCGGGGCGGCGGGGGGGCACAGATACGCAGTATTTT. It translates to CASSYPNPPGRRGGTDTQYF.

This sequence joins TRBV25-1 and TRBJ2-5; possible D gene TRBD2, 5 bases. The CDR3 length is 13 residues. Germline V gene sequence: CDR1 MGHDK, CDR2 SYGVNS. The ends were cut back, 8 bases at V and 6 bases at J, with 16 bases in the middle. The CDR3 nucleotides are TGTGCCAGCGTAGGGAATAGCGACCAGACCCAGTACTTC. Encoded protein: CASVGNSDQTQYF. The full variable domain, its missing parts supplied by reference TRBV25-1 and TRBJ2-5, is EADIYQTPRYLVIGTGKKITLECSQTMGHDKMYWYQQDPGMELHLIHYSYGVNSTEKGDLSSESTVSRIRTEHFPLTLESARPSHTSQYLCASVGNSDQTQYFGPGTRLLVL.

This clonotype was recorded at least ten times. This chain links TRBV4-3 with TRBJ1-2; 9 nucleotides align to TRBD1. Germline loops: CDR1 LGHNA, CDR2 YSLEER. J was trimmed by 5 bases and V by 0 bases; bases with no gene match: 4. The CDR3 has 15 amino acids. The CDR3 coding sequence is TGCGCCAGCAGCCAAGACACCGGACAGGGGTATGGCTACACCTTC. It yields the protein CASSQDTGQGYGYTF.

Note on this clonotype: A single base separates this from a much larger clone, so it may be a read error. The chain is built from TRBV7-9 and TRBJ2-7, with 8 bases lining up with TRBD2. The CDR3 is made up of 15 amino acids. Germline CDR1 SEHNR, CDR2 FQNEAQ (reference sequence). After removal of 0 bases from V and 3 bases from J, the junction contained 4 bases not matched to a gene. CDR3 bases: TGTGCCAGCAGCTTAGCTAGCGGGATCAACTACGAGCAGTACTTC. Protein product: CASSLASGINYEQYF.